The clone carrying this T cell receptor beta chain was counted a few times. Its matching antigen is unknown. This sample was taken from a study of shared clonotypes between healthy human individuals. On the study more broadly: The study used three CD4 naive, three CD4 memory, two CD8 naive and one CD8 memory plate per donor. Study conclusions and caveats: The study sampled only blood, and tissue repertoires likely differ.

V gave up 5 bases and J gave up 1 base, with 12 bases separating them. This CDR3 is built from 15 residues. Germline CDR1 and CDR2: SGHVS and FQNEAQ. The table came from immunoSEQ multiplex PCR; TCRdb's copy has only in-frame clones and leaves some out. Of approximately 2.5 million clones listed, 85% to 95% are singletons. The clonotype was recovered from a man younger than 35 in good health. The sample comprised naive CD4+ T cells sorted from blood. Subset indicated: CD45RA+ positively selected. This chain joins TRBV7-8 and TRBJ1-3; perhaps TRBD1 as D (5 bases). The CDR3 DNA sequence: TGTGCCAGCAGCCCGAGGGGCGGGTCTGGAAACACCATATATTTT. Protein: CASSPRGGSGNTIYF.